This entry features one T cell receptor (beta chain) sequence. This clone's antigen is unknown. Base qualities were left out, and no much larger clone turns up one base away. This specimen comes from a study of OX40 agonist ivuxolimab in advanced cancers. About the full investigation: Ivuxolimab, which targeted the costimulatory receptor OX40 (CD134), was an agonistic, fully human IgG2 monoclonal antibody. Partial responses were achieved by three dose-escalation patients, of whom one had hepatocellular carcinoma and two had cutaneous melanoma. Patients were allowed to have had prior anti-PD-1, anti-PD-L1 or anti-CTLA-4 therapy, and around two fifths of the dose-escalation patients had been treated with checkpoint inhibitors. In the dose-escalation cohort, 75% to 85% of patients were male, and the mean age was 60 years with a range of about 20 to 79. The paper reports the monotherapy dose-escalation portion (N ≈ 52 patients) of the phase I ivuxolimab trial. Among the 52 dose-escalation patients, about 20 had hepatocellular carcinoma, roughly 15 melanoma, 9 renal cell carcinoma and 9 head and neck cancer. Intravenous ivuxolimab was administered to patients every 2 weeks at six dose levels: 0.01, 0.1, 0.3, 1.5, 3 and 10 mg/kg. Peripheral TCRbeta sequencing aimed to test whether ivuxolimab altered TCR sequence diversity and caused clonal T-cell expansion.

The trial excluded patients who had a history of autoimmune disease or who were on systemic immunosuppression. In every dose cohort, peripheral blood was drawn for TCR sequencing at baseline, cycle 4 day 1, and cycle 7 day 1. The samples were drawn from a first-in-human, open-label, multicenter phase I dose-escalation trial of ivuxolimab. Adults with locally advanced or metastatic head and neck squamous cell, hepatocellular, melanoma or renal cell carcinoma were enrolled in the trial. Before TCR sequencing, CD4+ T cells and CD8+ T cells were sorted from peripheral blood as separate populations. The CDR1 and CDR2 encoded by the germline V gene are SGDLS and YYNGEE. V is pared back by 0 bases and J by 0 bases, with 16 bases lying between the germline termini. Including cysteine and phenylalanine, the CDR3 has 17 amino acids. The DNA shown is the 51-base CDR3, in frame from base 1. For sequencing of the TCRbeta CDR3 region, genomic DNA was extracted from the sorted cells. The immunoSEQ Assay was used for sequencing of TCRbeta CDR3 regions. In TCRdb, the immuneACCESS table is reduced to in-frame sequences with V and J assigned. These tables do not hold every clone; where another copy was compared, an unresolved V gene accounts for under half, and the others remain unexplained. This sample comprises 70,000 or so clones, 85% to 90% of them detected only once. Of the sample, under 1% is held by the ten largest clones.

What the work shows at the level of the full study, not this receptor alone: Low levels of normalized T-cell clonal expansion were also seen in some nonresponding patients. After ivuxolimab, CD8+ T cells had more expanded clones than CD4+ T cells on average. Antigen specificity was not determined for the clonally expanded peripheral T cells. In the 0.1-3.0 mg/kg groups, partial responders were among the patients with the lowest normalized peripheral clonal expansion, particularly in CD8+ T cells. At doses from 0.1 to 3.0 mg/kg, clonal expansion was seen in both CD4+ and CD8+ blood T cells between baseline and week 6.

This specimen was CD4+ or CD8+ T cells sorted from blood, taken in a trial of the OX40 agonist ivuxolimab. The sequence was collected from an adult with an advanced solid tumor such as melanoma, head and neck, liver or kidney cancer. The V and J segments used are TRBV9 and TRBJ2-7, with no confident D gene call. This receptor carries the CDR3 CASSVGSPLLSSYEQYF. The nucleotide sequence reads as follows: TGTGCCAGCAGCGTAGGATCACCCCTCCTCAGCTCCTACGAGCAGTACTTC.